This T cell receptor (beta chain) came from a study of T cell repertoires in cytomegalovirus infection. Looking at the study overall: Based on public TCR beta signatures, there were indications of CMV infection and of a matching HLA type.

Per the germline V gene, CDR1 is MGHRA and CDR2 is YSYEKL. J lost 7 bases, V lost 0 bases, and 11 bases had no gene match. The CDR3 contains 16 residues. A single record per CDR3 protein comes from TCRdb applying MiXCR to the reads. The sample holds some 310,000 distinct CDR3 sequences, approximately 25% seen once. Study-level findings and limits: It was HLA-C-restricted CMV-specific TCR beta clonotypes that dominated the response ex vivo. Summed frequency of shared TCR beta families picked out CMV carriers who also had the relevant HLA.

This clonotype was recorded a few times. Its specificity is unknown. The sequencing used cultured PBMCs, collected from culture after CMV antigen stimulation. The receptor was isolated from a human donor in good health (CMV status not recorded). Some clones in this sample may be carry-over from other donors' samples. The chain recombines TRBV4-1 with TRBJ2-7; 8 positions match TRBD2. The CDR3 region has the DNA TGCGCCAGCAGCCAAGATCGCGCAAGCGGGAGTTTTGAGCAGTACTTC. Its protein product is CASSQDRASGSFEQYF.